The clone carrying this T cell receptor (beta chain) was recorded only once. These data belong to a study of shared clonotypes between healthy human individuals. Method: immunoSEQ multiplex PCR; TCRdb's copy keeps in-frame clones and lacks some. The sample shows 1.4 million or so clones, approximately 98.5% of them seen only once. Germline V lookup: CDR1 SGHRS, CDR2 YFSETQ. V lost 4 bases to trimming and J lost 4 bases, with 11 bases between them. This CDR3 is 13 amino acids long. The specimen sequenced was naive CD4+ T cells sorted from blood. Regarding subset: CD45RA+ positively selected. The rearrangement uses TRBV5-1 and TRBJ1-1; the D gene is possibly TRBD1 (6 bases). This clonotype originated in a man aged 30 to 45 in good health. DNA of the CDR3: TGCGCCAGCAGCAGGGCAGGGGCCACTGAAGCTTTCTTT. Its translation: CASSRAGATEAFF. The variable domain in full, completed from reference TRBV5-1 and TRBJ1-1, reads KAGVTQTPRYLIKTRGQQVTLSCSPISGHRSVSWYQQTPGQGLQFLFEYFSETQRNKGNFPGRFSGRQFSNSRSEMNVSTLELGDSALYLCASSRAGATEAFFGQGTRLTVV.